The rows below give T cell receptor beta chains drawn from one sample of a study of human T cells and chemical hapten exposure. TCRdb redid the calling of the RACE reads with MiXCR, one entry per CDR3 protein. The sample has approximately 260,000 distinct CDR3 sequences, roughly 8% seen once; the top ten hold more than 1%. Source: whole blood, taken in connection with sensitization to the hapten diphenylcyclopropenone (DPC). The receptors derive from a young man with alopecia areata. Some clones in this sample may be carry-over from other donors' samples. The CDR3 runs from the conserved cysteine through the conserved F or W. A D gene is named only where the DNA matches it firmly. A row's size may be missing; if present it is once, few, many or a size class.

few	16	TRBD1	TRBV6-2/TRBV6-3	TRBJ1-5	CASSWGQGRGNQPQHF	TGTGCCAGCAGTTGGGGACAGGGGCGAGGCAATCAGCCCCAGCATTTT
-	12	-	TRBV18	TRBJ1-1	CASSPDRAEAFF	TGTGCCAGCTCACCGGACAGAGCCGAAGCTTTCTTT
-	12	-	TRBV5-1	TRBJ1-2	CASSLEGGGYTF	TGCGCCAGCAGCTTGGAAGGGGGAGGCTACACCTTC
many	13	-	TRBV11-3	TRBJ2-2	CASSGRGPGELFF	TGTGCCAGCAGTGGTAGGGGTCCTGGGGAGCTGTTTTTT
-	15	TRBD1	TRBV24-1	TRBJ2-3	CATSATDRYADTQYF	TGTGCCACCAGTGCCACGGACAGGTATGCAGATACGCAGTATTTT
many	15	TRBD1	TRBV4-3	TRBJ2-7	CASSQVGQGRYEQYF	TGCGCCAGCAGCCAGGTCGGACAGGGGAGATACGAGCAGTACTTC
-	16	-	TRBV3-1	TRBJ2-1	CASSHLRRASYNEQFF	TGTGCCAGCAGCCACCTCCGCAGGGCCTCCTACAATGAGCAGTTCTTC
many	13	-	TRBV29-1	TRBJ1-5	CSVVTGLNQPQHF	TGCAGCGTGGTGACAGGCCTAAATCAGCCCCAGCATTTT
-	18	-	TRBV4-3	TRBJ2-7	CASSPKYSTGGVFHEQYF	TGCGCCAGCAGCCCGAAATACTCCACTGGCGGGGTATTCCACGAGCAGTACTTC
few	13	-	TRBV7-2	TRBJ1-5	CASSLNLVQPQHF	TGTGCCAGCAGCTTAAACCTGGTTCAGCCCCAGCATTTT
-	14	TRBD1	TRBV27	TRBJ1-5	CASSSDRGDQPQHF	TGTGCCAGCAGTTCGGACAGGGGTGATCAGCCCCAGCATTTT
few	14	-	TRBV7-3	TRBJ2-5	CASSLVAGLETQYF	TGTGCCAGCAGCTTAGTTGCGGGGTTAGAGACCCAGTACTTC
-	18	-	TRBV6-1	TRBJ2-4	CASLAGHPSLLTKNIQYF	TGTGCCAGCCTCGCCGGGCATCCTTCCCTACTAACCAAAAACATTCAGTACTTC
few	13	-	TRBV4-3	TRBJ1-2	CASSQTGISGYTF	TGCGCCAGCAGCCAAACAGGGATCAGTGGCTACACCTTC
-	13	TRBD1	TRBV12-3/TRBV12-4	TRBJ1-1	CASSGQGKTEAFF	TGTGCCAGCAGCGGACAGGGAAAAACTGAAGCTTTCTTT
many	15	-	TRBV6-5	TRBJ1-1	CASSYDGRGDTEAFF	TGTGCCAGCAGTTACGACGGCAGGGGTGATACTGAAGCTTTCTTT
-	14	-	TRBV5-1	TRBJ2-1	CASEDSFSSDEQFF	TGCGCCAGCGAAGACTCTTTTAGCAGTGATGAGCAGTTCTTC
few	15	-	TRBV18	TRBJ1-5	CASSPQEGVNQPQHF	TGTGCCAGCTCACCACAGGAAGGGGTGAATCAGCCCCAGCATTTT
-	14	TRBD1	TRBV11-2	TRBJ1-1	CASSPLRQGPEAFF	TGTGCCAGCAGCCCACTCCGACAGGGTCCTGAAGCTTTCTTT
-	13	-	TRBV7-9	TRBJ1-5	CASADGSNQPQHF	TGTGCCAGCGCGGACGGTAGCAATCAGCCCCAGCATTTT
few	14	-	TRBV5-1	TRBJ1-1	CASSTTEMNTEAFF	TGCGCCAGCAGCACGACAGAGATGAACACTGAAGCTTTCTTT
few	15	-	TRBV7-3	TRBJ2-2	CASSSKPRDTGELFF	TGTGCCAGCAGCTCGAAACCCAGGGACACCGGGGAGCTGTTTTTT
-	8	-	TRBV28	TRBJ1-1	CASGEAFF	TGTGCCAGTGGTGAAGCTTTCTTT
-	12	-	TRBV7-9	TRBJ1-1	CASSPPQIEAFF	TGTGCCAGCAGCCCCCCACAGATTGAAGCTTTCTTT
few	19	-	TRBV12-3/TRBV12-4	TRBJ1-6	CAKPQGEDGNFSYNSPLHF	TGTGCCAAACCCCAAGGGGAGGACGGAAATTTCTCCTATAATTCACCCCTCCACTTT
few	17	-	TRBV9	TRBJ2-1	CASSQPPAGQLDNEQFF	TGTGCCAGCAGCCAACCCCCCGCAGGACAGCTAGACAATGAGCAGTTCTTC
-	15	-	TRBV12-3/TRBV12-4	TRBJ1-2	CASSFGSQGSYGYTF	TGTGCCAGCAGTTTTGGGTCCCAGGGGAGCTATGGCTACACCTTC
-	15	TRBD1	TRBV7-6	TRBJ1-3	CASSPIRDSGNTIYF	TGTGCCAGCAGCCCAATAAGGGACAGTGGAAACACCATATATTTT
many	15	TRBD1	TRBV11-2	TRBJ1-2	CASSPATGEFAGYTF	TGTGCCAGCAGTCCCGCGACAGGGGAGTTCGCAGGCTACACCTTC
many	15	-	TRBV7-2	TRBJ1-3	CASSFAGARGNTIYF	TGTGCCAGCAGCTTTGCAGGGGCGAGAGGAAACACCATATATTTT
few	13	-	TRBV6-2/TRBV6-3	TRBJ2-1	CASSYGARAGRLF	TGTGCCAGCAGTTACGGGGCCAGGGCAGGCCGACTCTTC
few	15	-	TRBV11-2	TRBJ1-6	CASSLIRGENSPLHF	TGTGCCAGCAGCTTAATCAGGGGCGAGAATTCACCCCTCCACTTT
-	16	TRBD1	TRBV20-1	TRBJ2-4	CSATPPPDRGHDIQYF	TGCAGTGCTACTCCCCCCCCGGACAGGGGGCATGACATTCAGTACTTC
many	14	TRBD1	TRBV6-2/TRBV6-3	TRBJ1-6	CASTRGQGNSPLHF	TGTGCCAGCACCAGGGGACAGGGGAATTCACCCCTCCACTTT
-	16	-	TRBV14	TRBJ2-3	CASSQDLTGRPDTQYF	TGTGCCAGCAGCCAAGATTTGACAGGGAGGCCAGATACGCAGTATTTT
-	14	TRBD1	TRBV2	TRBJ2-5	CASSEDRGPETQYF	TGTGCCAGCAGTGAGGACAGGGGGCCCGAGACCCAGTACTTC
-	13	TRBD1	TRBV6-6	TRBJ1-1	CASSYSGQGEAFF	TGTGCCAGCAGTTACTCTGGACAGGGTGAAGCTTTCTTT
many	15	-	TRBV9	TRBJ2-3	CASGVGGHGTDTQYF	TGTGCCAGCGGCGTGGGGGGGCATGGCACAGATACGCAGTATTTT
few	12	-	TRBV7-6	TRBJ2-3	CASSHITDTQYF	TGTGCCAGCAGCCATATCACAGATACGCAGTATTTT
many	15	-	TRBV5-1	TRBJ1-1	CASSPRPQGYTEAFF	TGCGCCAGCTCCCCCCGCCCCCAGGGTTACACTGAAGCTTTCTTT
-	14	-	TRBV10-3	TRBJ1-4	CAISDGERGEKLFF	TGTGCCATCAGTGATGGGGAGAGGGGTGAAAAACTGTTTTTT
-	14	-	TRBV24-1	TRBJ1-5	CATSEAGSNQPQHF	TGTGCCACCAGTGAGGCCGGTAGCAATCAGCCCCAGCATTTT